This T cell receptor (beta chain) was recorded in a study of glioma-infiltrating T cells after dendritic cell vaccination (dated by TCRdb to 2016 to 2018). Regarding the study in general: A cohort of 15 or so glioblastoma patients from Phase I and II dendritic cell vaccination trials was included, of whom 9 were newly diagnosed and 6 had recurrent disease. Autologous tumor lysate-pulsed dendritic cell vaccination was administered to the patients between 2003 and 2012. To make the vaccine, monocyte-derived dendritic cells were cultured for less than nine days with IL-4 and GM-CSF and then pulsed overnight with autologous tumor lysate. TCR sequencing metrics, including TIL content and tumor-blood repertoire overlap, were correlated with survival after dendritic cell vaccination. In glioblastoma patients vaccinated with dendritic cells, deep sequencing of TCR beta CDR3 regions served to measure tumor-infiltrating lymphocyte content and to compare repertoires between tumor and blood. Each patient was given three intradermal dendritic cell vaccine injections, spaced two weeks apart, in the arm below the axilla. What the research found in general, with its limitations: The three-group TCR overlap response model was described as speculative and requiring prospective validation. Higher estimated pretreatment TIL content predicted longer time to progression and overall survival after dendritic cell vaccination. TCR clonality showed no direct relationship with survival, which suggests that a diverse polyclonal response may be important. The cohort was small and heterogeneous, and full blood and tumor sets were available for few patients, with initial-recurrent tumor pairs available for even fewer patients.

The immunoSEQ assay amplified TCRB CDR3 regions from 1.5 to 2.5 micrograms of genomic DNA, or from all available DNA when less than that amount was available. The multiplex PCR employed 60 forward primers targeting TCR V beta segments and 13 reverse primers targeting J beta segments. To estimate the number of reads per starting template, synthetic control templates were added to each sample at limiting dilution. The Illumina HiSeq System generated sequencing reads of 87 bp. As for how the authors treated the data: PCR and sequencing errors were removed by merging closely related sequences with a nearest neighbor algorithm. TCR overlap was measured as the percentage of unique tumor TCR beta sequences that were also present in the peripheral blood of the same patient. In its TCRdb copy, this immuneACCESS table keeps in-frame sequences only and misses some clones. Where compared with another copy, unresolved V genes explain less than half of these, and the others have no known cause. The V and J calls and clone size come from that table; D and trimming were worked out from the DNA. The sample contains about 82,000 clones, 70% to 90% of them found a single time. The biggest ten clones account for approximately 2.9% of the sample.

Trimming accounts for 3 bases at V and 1 base at J, while the number of junction bases matched to no gene is 5. As encoded in the germline V gene (reference sequence), CDR1 is WNHNN while CDR2 is SYGVQD. Including cysteine and phenylalanine, the CDR3 has 15 amino acids. Only the CDR3 portion is preserved as DNA: 45 bases, with reading frame beginning at the first base. Selection of patients required sufficient residual fresh-frozen tumor tissue and over two years of available survival data. None of the glioblastoma patients carried an isocitrate dehydrogenase mutation, although molecular status otherwise varied. PBMC were collected before vaccination, two weeks after the third vaccination, and at tumor progression when it occurred. The Qiagen DNeasy Blood extraction Kit was used to extract genomic DNA. A note on this clone: The clone's antigen remains unknown. Per-base quality was not reported, and no clone a single base away is much larger than it.

This TCR derives from a human donor with glioblastoma. The material sequenced was blood, taken before dendritic cell vaccination. The rearrangement joined TRBV10-1 to TRBJ1-1, with 7 bases in between that match TRBD1. At the DNA level, the sequence is TGCGCCAGCAGTGACGGGACAGAAAAGAACACTGAAGCTTTCTTT. It is translated as CASSDGTEKNTEAFF.